These 31 T cell receptor beta chains came from one sample sequenced in a study of blood T cell repertoires in COVID-19. Assay used: immunoSEQ multiplex PCR; TCRdb lists only in-frame clones, some missing. The data contain about 80,000 clones, about 78% of them singletons. The sample taken for sequencing was peripheral blood. Every receptor here comes from a human donor in a cohort sampled during active COVID-19.

The gene calls are TRBV24-1 and TRBJ1-2; the match to TRBD1 covers 7 bases. Trimming cost V 4 bases and J 3 bases; bases outside gene matches: 7. CDR1 KGHDR and CDR2 SFDVKD come from the germline V gene. This CDR3 spans 15 amino acids. CDR3 coding DNA: TGTGCCACCAGTGAGACAGGGAAAGGGGACTATGGCTACACCTTC. Protein product: CATSETGKGDYGYTF.

The rearrangement joins TRBV28 to TRBJ1-3; D remains ambiguous. The CDR3 contains 11 residues. Trimming pared 3 bases from V and 7 bases from J, leaving 4 bases between. CDR1 is MDHEN, CDR2 SYDVKM, per germline. The CDR3 loop reads CASSFRNTIYF. In DNA form, the CDR3 reads TGTGCCAGCAGTTTTCGTAACACCATATATTTT.

V gene TRBV11-3 combines with J gene TRBJ2-1; a possible D gene is TRBD2 (6 bases). The CDR3 covers 14 residues. CDR1 SGHNT and CDR2 YENEEA come from the germline V gene. Trimming removed 5 bases from V and 10 bases from J, with 18 bases in between. CDR3: CASSPYGRGWEQFF. The CDR3 DNA follows: TGTGCCAGCAGCCCCTACGGGAGAGGATGGGAGCAGTTCTTC. The variable domain in full, completed from reference TRBV11-3 and TRBJ2-1, reads EAGVVQSPRYKIIEKKQPVAFWCNPISGHNTLYWYLQNLGQGPELLIRYENEEAVDDSQLPKDRFSAERLKGVDSTLKIQPAELGDSAVYLCASSPYGRGWEQFFGPGTRLTVL.

The chain employs TRBV7-9 and TRBJ1-4; weak D call: TRBD1 (6 bases). CDR1 is SEHNR and CDR2 is FQNEAQ in the germline V gene (reference sequence). This CDR3 has 14 amino acids. Trimming pared 3 bases from V and 5 bases from J, leaving 10 bases between. Written as DNA, the CDR3 is TGTGCCAGCAGCTTTTCACAGGGAAATGAAAAACTGTTTTTT. It yields the protein CASSFSQGNEKLFF.

The chain joins TRBV6-5 to TRBJ2-7; 7 bases align to TRBD1. CDR1 is MNHEY and CDR2 is SVGAGI in the germline V gene. The CDR3 extends over 15 amino acids. Losses at the gene ends were 0 bases for V and 3 bases for J; bases not matched to a gene: 5. The CDR3 sequence: CASSYSGQMHYEQYF. Here the CDR3 DNA reads TGTGCCAGCAGTTACTCGGGACAGATGCACTACGAGCAGTACTTC.

CDR3 region: CASSYYQRAYEQYV. As DNA, the CDR3 is TGCGCCAGCAGCTATTACCAGCGGGCCTACGAGCAGTACGTC. This chain uses TRBV5-1 with TRBJ2-7, with D possibly being TRBD2 (6 bases). The CDR3 has 14 residues. Trimming stripped 3 bases from V and 2 bases from J, with 12 bases between. Looked up from germline, CDR1 is SGHRS and CDR2 is YFSETQ.

This clone has only a few counts. At one end, the junction sequence differs from germline, possibly due to a read error. This chain joins TRBV30 and TRBJ2-1; TRBD1 matches 12 bases. The length of the CDR3 is 13 residues. Germline V gene data show CDR1 as GTSNPN and CDR2 as SVGIG (reference sequence). The chain's CDR3 is CAQGTGGYYEQFF. For the CDR3, the DNA is TGTGCCCAGGGGACAGGGGGCTACTATGAGCAGTTCTTC.

V and J are TRBV18 and TRBJ2-7, with TRBD1 as a possible D gene (5 bases). This CDR3 is 14 amino acids long. V was shortened by 0 bases and J by 6 bases, with 12 bases between the two germline ends. Germline assignment: CDR1 KGHSH and CDR2 LQKENI. CDR3 amino acids: CASSPPGVESEQYV. The CDR3 coding sequence is TGTGCCAGCTCACCACCAGGGGTGGAAAGCGAGCAGTACGTC.

V and J are TRBV2 and TRBJ1-2; 7 nucleotides align to TRBD1. The CDR3 spans 13 residues. The J segment lost 4 bases and the V segment lost 6 bases, leaving 5 bases of the junction unmatched. CDR1 is SNHLY and CDR2 is FYNNEI in the germline V gene. The DNA of the CDR3 is TGTGCCAGCAGCTTGACAGGGATCTATGGCTACACCTTC. It specifies CASSLTGIYGYTF. Full variable domain (remainder filled in from reference TRBV2 and TRBJ1-2): EPEVTQTPSHQVTQMGQEVILRCVPISNHLYFYWYRQILGQKVEFLVSFYNNEISEKSEIFDDQFSVERPDGSNFTLKIRSTKLEDSAMYFCASSLTGIYGYTFGSGTRLTVV.

CDR3 DNA: TGTGCCAGCAGCCATTTGGGACAGCCGAACACTGAAGCTTTCTTT. The encoded protein is CASSHLGQPNTEAFF. This chain uses TRBV5-4 with TRBJ1-1; TRBD1 agrees at 7 bases. The V and J ends lost 4 bases and 1 base, in that order; junction bases with no gene match: 7. CDR1 is SGHNT and CDR2 is YYREEE in the germline V gene (reference sequence). CDR3 length: 15 residues.

The chain is built from TRBV7-6 and TRBJ2-2, with 11 bases lining up with TRBD1. The germline V gene has CDR1 SGHVS and CDR2 FNYEAQ. There are 16 residues in the CDR3. With 6 bases clipped from V and 6 bases from J, the junction kept 9 bases outside the gene matches. The CDR3 region has the DNA TGTGCCAGCAGGACACTTGGACAGGGGGCATCCGGGGAGCTGTTTTTT. Residues: CASRTLGQGASGELFF.

V gene TRBV25-1 combines with J gene TRBJ2-1, with TRBD2 matching 9 bases. Germline trimming cut 6 bases from V and 8 bases from J; bases unmatched to any gene: 5. The length of the CDR3 is 13 residues. Germline V gene data show CDR1 as MGHDK and CDR2 as SYGVNS. CDR3 in amino acids: CASRLAGGDEQFF. The DNA for the CDR3 is TGTGCCAGCAGACTAGCGGGTGGGGATGAGCAGTTCTTC.

The gene calls are TRBV4-1 and TRBJ1-5; 7 bases map to TRBD1. This CDR3 is built from 15 residues. Germline CDR1 is MGHRA and CDR2 is YSYEKL. J was trimmed by 3 bases and V by 4 bases; bases with no gene match: 6. The CDR3 nucleotides are TGCGCCAGCAGCCCAACAGGGGCCACCAATCAGCCCCAGCATTTT. Translating gives CASSPTGATNQPQHF.

The chain has TRBV11-3 and TRBJ2-5, with TRBD1 identical over 7 bases. CDR3 length: 13 amino acids. After removal of 4 bases from V and 5 bases from J, the junction contained 4 bases not matched to a gene. Germline values: CDR1 SGHNT, CDR2 YENEEA. CDR3 sequence reads: CASSSTGDETQYF. Here the CDR3 DNA reads TGTGCCAGCAGCTCCACAGGGGACGAGACCCAGTACTTC.

The CDR3 nucleotides read TGTGCCAGTAGTATCGGGACAGGGGGCTTTCAGCCCCAGCATTTT. This gives the protein CASSIGTGGFQPQHF. J is TRBJ1-5 and V is TRBV19; 12 bases align to TRBD1. The CDR3 has 15 residues. J gave up 6 bases and V 3 bases, and 3 bases lay outside the gene matches. Germline values: CDR1 LNHDA, CDR2 SQIVND (reference sequence).

The V and J genes are TRBV14 and TRBJ2-7; TRBD2 matches at 10 bases. Germline V gives CDR1 SGHDN, CDR2 FVKESK. The CDR3 loop spans 15 amino acids. Losses at the gene ends were 2 bases for V and 3 bases for J; bases not matched to a gene: 4. The CDR3 DNA sequence: TGTGCCAGCAGCCAACTTCTAGCGGGGGACTACGAGCAGTACTTC. Translating it yields CASSQLLAGDYEQYF. Variable domain in full (rest from reference TRBV14 and TRBJ2-7): EAGVTQFPSHSVIEKGQTVTLRCDPISGHDNLYWYRRVMGKEIKFLLHFVKESKQDESGMPNNRFLAERTGGTYSTLKVQPAELEDSGVYFCASSQLLAGDYEQYFGPGTRLTVT.

This clone came up once. The V gene is TRBV10-3, the J gene TRBJ2-2, with 9 bases that match TRBD1. CDR1 is ENHRY and CDR2 is SYGVKD in the germline V gene. Trimming took 6 bases from V and 5 from J; bases not matched to a gene: 7. The CDR3 runs 15 residues. The DNA for the CDR3 is TGTGCCATCAGCCTGACAGGGGGTTGGACCGGGGAGCTGTTTTTT. This gives the protein CAISLTGGWTGELFF.

V and J are TRBV2 and TRBJ2-7; D possibly corresponds to TRBD2 (5 bases). The germline V gene has CDR1 SNHLY and CDR2 FYNNEI. V lost 0 bases to trimming and J lost 3 bases, with 9 bases between them. CDR3 length: 14 amino acids. CDR3 protein: CASSEAGGYYEQYV. The CDR3, as DNA: TGTGCCAGCAGTGAAGCGGGCGGGTACTACGAGCAGTACGTC.

This clone was seen more than once but under ten times. V gene TRBV2 combines with J gene TRBJ2-7; D gene uncertain. The CDR3 contains 10 residues. V lost 5 bases and J lost 3, with 2 bases in between. Germline assignment: CDR1 SNHLY and CDR2 FYNNEI. CDR3 amino acids: CASSLYEQYV. CDR3 DNA: TGTGCCAGCAGTCTCTACGAGCAGTACGTC.

On this clone: A much bigger clone sits one base away, suggesting this may be a read error. The chain combines TRBV9 with TRBJ2-7; D might be TRBD2 (7 bases). CDR1 is SGDLS and CDR2 is YYNGEE in the germline V gene. The CDR3 covers 15 residues. The CDR3: CARSVGGGNSYEQYF. CDR3 sequence (DNA): TGTGCCCGCAGCGTAGGGGGGGGGAACTCCTACGAGCAGTACTTC.

The chain has TRBV7-9 and TRBJ2-7; TRBD2 might be the D (6 bases). With 4 bases removed from V and 0 bases from J, the gap between germline ends came to 16 bases. The CDR3 runs to 16 residues. Germline-derived CDR1 and CDR2 are SEHNR and FQNEAQ (reference sequence). The CDR3 region has the DNA TGTGCCAGCAGCTCCACGCGGGACCCTTACTCCTACGAGCAGTACTTC. Translating it yields CASSSTRDPYSYEQYF.

The chain joins TRBV4-3 to TRBJ1-2; D gene uncertain. CDR1 is LGHNA and CDR2 is YSLEER in the germline V gene. The CDR3 is made up of 14 amino acids. V lost 0 bases to trimming and J lost 4 bases, with 9 bases between them. The CDR3 coding sequence is TGCGCCAGCAGCCAAGAAGGCGGGAGCTATGGCTACACCTTC. Translation gives CASSQEGGSYGYTF.

The V call is TRBV7-9, the J call TRBJ2-3; TRBD2 matches at 8 bases. V shed 8 bases, J shed 4 bases, and the junction held 14 bases outside the gene matches. The length of the CDR3 is 16 residues. Germline V CDR1 and CDR2: SEHNR, FQNEAQ (reference sequence). This CDR3 is CASFTPMIAGSDTQYF. The CDR3 nucleotides are TGTGCCAGCTTCACCCCGATGATAGCGGGGTCAGATACGCAGTATTTT.

J is TRBJ1-5 and V is TRBV19; TRBD1 might be the D (5 bases). V lost 3 bases to trimming and J lost 2 bases, with 11 bases between them. The CDR3 has 15 residues. CDR1 and CDR2 from the germline V gene are LNHDA and SQIVND (reference sequence). CDR3 loop: CASSMFRARNQPQHF. CDR3 in DNA: TGTGCCAGTAGTATGTTCAGGGCGCGCAATCAGCCCCAGCATTTT.

This clone was observed a single time. The chain employs TRBV5-1 and TRBJ2-7; no reliable D call. Germline CDR1 SGHRS, CDR2 YFSETQ. Trimming removed 5 bases from V and 4 bases from J, with 19 bases in between. The length of the CDR3 is 15 residues. The CDR3 sequence: CASSVEAATFYEQYF. Here the CDR3 DNA reads TGCGCCAGCAGTGTCGAGGCCGCCACCTTTTACGAGCAGTACTTC. The variable domain in full, with the rest retrieved from reference TRBV5-1 and TRBJ2-7, is KAGVTQTPRYLIKTRGQQVTLSCSPISGHRSVSWYQQTPGQGLQFLFEYFSETQRNKGNFPGRFSGRQFSNSRSEMNVSTLELGDSALYLCASSVEAATFYEQYFGPGTRLTVT.

The rearrangement uses TRBV28 and TRBJ2-3, with 7 bases aligning to TRBD1. The CDR3 sequence is 15 residues long. Germline trimming cut 7 bases from V and 1 base from J; bases unmatched to any gene: 8. Germline V gene sequence: CDR1 MDHEN, CDR2 SYDVKM. The CDR3 sequence is CASTLQGFGTDTQYF. CDR3 nucleotide sequence: TGTGCCAGCACCTTACAGGGGTTTGGCACAGATACGCAGTATTTT.

The chain has TRBV5-8 and TRBJ1-3; the D is unclear. The CDR3 loop spans 16 amino acids. Germline-derived CDR1 and CDR2 are SGHTS and YDEGEE. Trimming pared 4 bases from V and 2 bases from J, leaving 16 bases between. The CDR3 DNA follows: TGTGCCAGCAGCAGGGTCGGAGGGCTCGCTGGAAACACCATATATTTT. This translates into CASSRVGGLAGNTIYF.

A single count supports this clone. The CDR3 DNA sequence: TGTGCCAGCAGCGTAGGGGACACTACAACTAATGAAAAACTGTTTTTT. Protein product: CASSVGDTTTNEKLFF. The chain couples TRBV9 to TRBJ1-4, with a tentative D call TRBD1 (6 bases). Germline loops: CDR1 SGDLS, CDR2 YYNGEE. The V end was cut by 0 bases, the J end by 0 bases, with 9 bases between. The CDR3 contains 16 residues.

J is TRBJ1-4 and V is TRBV5-1, with TRBD1 matching 9 bases. The CDR3 sequence is 15 residues long. Per the germline V gene, CDR1 is SGHRS and CDR2 is YFSETQ. Trimming cost V 0 bases and J 6 bases; bases outside gene matches: 3. DNA for the CDR3: TGCGCCAGCAGCTTGGGATGGACAGGGGATGAAAAACTGTTTTTT. Protein sequence: CASSLGWTGDEKLFF.

This clone was seen only a few times. This rearrangement joins TRBV19 to TRBJ1-1; tentatively, D is TRBD1 (6 bases). The CDR3 runs to 16 residues. V was pared by 7 bases and J by 1 base, with 19 bases between. The germline CDR1 and CDR2 sequences are LNHDA and SQIVND (reference sequence). DNA for the CDR3: TGTGCCAGTAAGGAAGCCCAGGGGTTTCAGAACACTGAAGCTTTCTTT. Translating gives CASKEAQGFQNTEAFF. Full variable domain (missing parts from reference TRBV19 and TRBJ1-1): DGGITQSPKYLFRKEGQNVTLSCEQNLNHDAMYWYRQDPGQGLRLIYYSQIVNDFQKGDIAEGYSVSREKKESFPLTVTSAQKNPTAFYLCASKEAQGFQNTEAFFGQGTRLTVV.

Only a few counts were recorded for this clone. The gene calls are TRBV11-3 and TRBJ2-1, with D possibly matching TRBD1 (5 bases). V dropped 5 bases and J dropped 2 bases, with 10 bases sitting between them. The CDR3 has 14 residues. The germline gives CDR1 SGHNT, CDR2 YENEEA. Written as DNA, the CDR3 is TGTGCCAGCAGCCGACAGTGGCCCTACAATGAGCAGTTCTTC. This gives the protein CASSRQWPYNEQFF.